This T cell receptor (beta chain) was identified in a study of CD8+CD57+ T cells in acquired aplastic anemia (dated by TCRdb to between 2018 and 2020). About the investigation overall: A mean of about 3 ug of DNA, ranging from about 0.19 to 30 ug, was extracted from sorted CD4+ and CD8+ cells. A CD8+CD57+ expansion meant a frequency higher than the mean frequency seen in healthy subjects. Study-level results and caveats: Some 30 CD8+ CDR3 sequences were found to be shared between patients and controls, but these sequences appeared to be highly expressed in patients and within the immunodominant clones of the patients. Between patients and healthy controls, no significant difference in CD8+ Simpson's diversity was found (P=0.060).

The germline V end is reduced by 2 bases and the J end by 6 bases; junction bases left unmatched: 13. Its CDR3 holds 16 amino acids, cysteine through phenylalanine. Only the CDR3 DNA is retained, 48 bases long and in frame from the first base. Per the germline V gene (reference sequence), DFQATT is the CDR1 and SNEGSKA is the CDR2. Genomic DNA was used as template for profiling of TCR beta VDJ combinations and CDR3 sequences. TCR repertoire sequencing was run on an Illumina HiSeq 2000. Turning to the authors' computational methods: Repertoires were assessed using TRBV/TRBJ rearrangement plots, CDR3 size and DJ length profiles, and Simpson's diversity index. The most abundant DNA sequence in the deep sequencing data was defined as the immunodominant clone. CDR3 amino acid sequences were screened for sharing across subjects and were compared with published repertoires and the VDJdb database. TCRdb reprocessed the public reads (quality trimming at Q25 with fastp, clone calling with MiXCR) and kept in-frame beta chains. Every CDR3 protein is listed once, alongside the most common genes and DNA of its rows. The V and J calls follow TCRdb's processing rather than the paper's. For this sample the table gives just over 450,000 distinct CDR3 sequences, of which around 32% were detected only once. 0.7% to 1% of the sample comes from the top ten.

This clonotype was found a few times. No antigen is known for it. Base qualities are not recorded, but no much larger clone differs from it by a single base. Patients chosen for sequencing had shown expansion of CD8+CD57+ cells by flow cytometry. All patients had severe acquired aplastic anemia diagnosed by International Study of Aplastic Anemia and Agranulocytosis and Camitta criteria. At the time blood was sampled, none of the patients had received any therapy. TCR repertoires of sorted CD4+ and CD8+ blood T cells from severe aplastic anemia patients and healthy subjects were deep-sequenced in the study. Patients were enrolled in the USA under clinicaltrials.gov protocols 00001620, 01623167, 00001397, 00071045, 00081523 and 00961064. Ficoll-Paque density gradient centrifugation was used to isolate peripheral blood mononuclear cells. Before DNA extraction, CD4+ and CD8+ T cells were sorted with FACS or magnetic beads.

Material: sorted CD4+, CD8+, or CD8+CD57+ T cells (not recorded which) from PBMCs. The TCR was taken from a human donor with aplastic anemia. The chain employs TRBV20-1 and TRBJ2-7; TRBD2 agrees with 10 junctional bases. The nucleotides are TGCAGTGCTAGAAAAAGCGGGAGGGCCTATGGGTTCGAGCAGTACTTC. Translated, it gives CSARKSGRAYGFEQYF.